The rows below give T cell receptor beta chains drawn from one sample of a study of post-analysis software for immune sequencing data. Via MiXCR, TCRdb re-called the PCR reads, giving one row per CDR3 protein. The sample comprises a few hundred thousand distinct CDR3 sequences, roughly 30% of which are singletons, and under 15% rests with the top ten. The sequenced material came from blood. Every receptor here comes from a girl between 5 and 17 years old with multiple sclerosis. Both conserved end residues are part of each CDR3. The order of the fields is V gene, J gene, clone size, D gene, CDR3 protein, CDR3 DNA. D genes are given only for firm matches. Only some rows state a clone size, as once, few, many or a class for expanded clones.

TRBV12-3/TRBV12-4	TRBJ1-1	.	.	CASSSENTEAFF	TGTGCCAGCAGCTCTGAGAACACTGAAGCTTTCTTT
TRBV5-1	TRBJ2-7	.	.	CASSRTLDFEQYF	TGCGCCAGCAGCCGAACCCTCGACTTCGAGCAGTACTTC
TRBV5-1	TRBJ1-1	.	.	CASSLGGGWDTEAFF	TGCGCCAGCAGCTTGGGCGGCGGCTGGGACACTGAAGCTTTCTTT
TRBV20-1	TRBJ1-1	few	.	CSARGRRDWRDNTEAFF	TGCAGTGCTAGAGGGAGACGGGATTGGAGGGATAACACTGAAGCTTTCTTT
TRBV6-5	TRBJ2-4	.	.	CASQGYAKNIQYF	TGTGCCAGCCAGGGATACGCCAAAAACATTCAGTACTTC
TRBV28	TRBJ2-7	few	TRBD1	CASSLTGDVYEQYF	TGTGCCAGCAGTTTGACAGGGGACGTCTACGAGCAGTACTTC
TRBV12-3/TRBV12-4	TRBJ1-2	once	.	CTSSADTPYGYTF	TGTACCAGCAGTGCGGACACCCCCTATGGCTACACCTTC
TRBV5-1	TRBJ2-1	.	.	CASSLFVANNEQFF	TGCGCCAGCAGCTTGTTTGTTGCTAACAATGAGCAGTTCTTC
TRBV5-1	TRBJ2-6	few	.	CASSLIYQGIPGANVLTF	TGCGCCAGCAGCTTGATCTACCAGGGGATTCCTGGGGCCAACGTCCTGACTTTC
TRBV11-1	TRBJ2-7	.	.	CASSRSRGKGYEQYF	TGTGCCAGCAGCCGGAGCAGAGGGAAAGGGTACGAGCAGTACTTC
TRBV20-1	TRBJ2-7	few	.	CSARDIRDSTYEQYF	TGCAGTGCTAGAGATATCCGGGACTCCACTTACGAGCAGTACTTC
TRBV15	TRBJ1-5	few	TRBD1	CATSRDRGNQPQHF	TGTGCCACCAGCAGGGACAGGGGGAATCAGCCCCAGCATTTT
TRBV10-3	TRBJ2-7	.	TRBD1	CAIRGGGQGPNEQYF	TGTGCCATCAGGGGAGGGGGACAGGGCCCCAATGAGCAGTACTTC
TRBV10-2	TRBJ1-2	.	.	CASSESRALRYGYTF	TGCGCCAGCAGTGAGTCTAGGGCCCTACGCTATGGCTACACCTTC
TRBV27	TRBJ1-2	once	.	CASSYKSGAYGYTF	TGTGCCAGCTCCTATAAGAGTGGGGCCTATGGCTACACCTTC
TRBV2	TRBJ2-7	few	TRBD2	CASSETPGGLTYEQYF	TGTGCCAGCAGTGAAACCCCGGGGGGTCTGACCTACGAGCAGTACTTC
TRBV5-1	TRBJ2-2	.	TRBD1	CASSAGTGVTGELFF	TGCGCCAGCAGCGCCGGGACAGGGGTCACCGGGGAGCTGTTTTTT
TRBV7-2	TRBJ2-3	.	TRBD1	CANSFTSGTGGTDTQYF	TGTGCCAACAGCTTCACGTCGGGGACAGGGGGCACAGATACGCAGTATTTT
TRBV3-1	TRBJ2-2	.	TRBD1	CASSRQGKGELSF	TGTGCCAGCAGCCGACAGGGGAAGGGGGAGCTGTCTTTT
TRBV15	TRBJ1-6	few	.	CATSRGRAVGSSYNSPLHF	TGTGCCACCAGCAGAGGCCGGGCTGTGGGGAGCTCCTATAATTCACCCCTCCACTTT
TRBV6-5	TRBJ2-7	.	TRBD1	CASNGHTGTGGQQYF	TGTGCCAGCAACGGCCATACCGGGACAGGGGGCCAGCAGTACTTC
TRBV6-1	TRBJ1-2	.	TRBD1	CASSDLQGFGSNGCTF	TGTGCCAGCAGTGACCTACAGGGGTTCGGGAGTAATGGCTGCACCTTC